This passage covers 28 T cell receptor beta chains from one sample sequenced in a study of a mutant IDH1 vaccine in newly diagnosed glioma. Time point here: baseline, week 1 (first vaccination visit). Treatment indicated: pre-vaccination baseline after standard-of-care therapy. Repertoires were generated with immunoSEQ multiplex PCR, while TCRdb's copy carries only in-frame clones and drops some. The repertoire consists of about 98,000 clones, with approximately 90% occurring once and the leading ten covering under 0.7%. The source was PBMCs, collected from a glioma patient treated with radiotherapy, temozolomide or both. All receptors come from a woman aged 45 to 65 with glioma.

V usage is TRBV7-9 and J usage is TRBJ2-7; 9 nucleotides align to TRBD2. This CDR3 region has 16 residues. Germline V lookup: CDR1 SEHNR, CDR2 FQNEAQ (reference sequence). V was pared by 2 bases and J by 1 base, with 6 bases of the junction left unmatched. CDR3 in DNA: TGTGCCAGCAGCTTACAAAGCGGGAGGCAATCCTACGAGCAGTACTTC. It is translated as CASSLQSGRQSYEQYF.

In nucleotides, the CDR3 is TGTGCCAGCAGTACCCTAATACCGACAGGGAGCAATGAGCAGTTCTTC. It specifies CASSTLIPTGSNEQFF. J is TRBJ2-1 and V is TRBV6-6; 7 nucleotides agree with TRBD1. Trimming removed 5 bases from V and 6 bases from J; junction bases left unmatched: 13. Per germline, CDR1 MNHNY and CDR2 SVGAGI (reference sequence). This CDR3 comprises 16 residues.

The chain couples TRBV5-1 to TRBJ2-7; TRBD2 might be the D (5 bases). V was shortened by 2 bases and J by 0 bases, with 15 bases between the two germline ends. The CDR3 length is 16 residues. Germline V CDR1 and CDR2: SGHRS, YFSETQ. The CDR3 loop is CASSFQTAGSSYEQYF. The CDR3 bases are TGCGCCAGCAGCTTCCAGACGGCTGGGAGCTCCTACGAGCAGTACTTC.

This clone was counted only a few times. Other DNA sequences in this specimen translate into the identical CDR3. The V call is TRBV18, the J call TRBJ1-2; no reliable D call. Between the trimmed V and J ends, which lost 2 bases and 1 base, there was a span of 5 bases. Germline values: CDR1 KGHSH, CDR2 LQKENI. This CDR3 has 13 amino acids. The CDR3 region is CASSPGDNYGYTF. The CDR3 bases are TGTGCCAGCTCACCAGGGGATAACTATGGCTACACCTTC.

The chain carries TRBV6-5 and TRBJ1-1; D is uncertain. CDR1 MNHEY and CDR2 SVGAGI come from the germline V gene. CDR3 length: 15 residues. V gave up 5 bases and J gave up 3 bases, with 16 bases separating them. The CDR3, as DNA: TGTGCCAGCAGTCGGGGAGTGGGGAGGGACACTGAAGCTTTCTTT. As protein: CASSRGVGRDTEAFF.

The V call is TRBV15, the J call TRBJ2-7; D is ambiguous. This CDR3 comprises 13 residues. Per germline, CDR1 LNHNV and CDR2 YYDKDF (reference sequence). V lost 8 bases and J 2 bases, leaving 13 bases between the germline ends. The CDR3 reads CATSPGGTYEQYF. The CDR3 bases are TGTGCCACCTCCCCTGGCGGTACCTACGAGCAGTACTTC.

This clone was observed a single time. The chain couples TRBV19 to TRBJ2-7; the D gene is possibly TRBD1 (5 bases). CDR1 LNHDA and CDR2 SQIVND come from the germline V gene (reference sequence). Trimming removed 6 bases from V and 7 bases from J, with 19 bases in between. This CDR3 is 14 amino acids long. The CDR3 protein is CASSPTVQPREQYF. CDR3 nucleotide sequence: TGTGCCAGTAGCCCGACAGTCCAGCCCCGGGAGCAGTACTTC.

The V gene is TRBV27, the J gene TRBJ2-7, with D maybe TRBD1 (6 bases). V lost 6 bases, J lost 3 bases, and 18 bases lay in between. This CDR3 is 15 amino acids long. Germline V CDR1 and CDR2: MNHEY, SMNVEV (reference sequence). The CDR3 region has the DNA TGTGCCAGCAGCCCTATAGGACAGAGCAACTACGAGCAGTACTTC. The encoded protein is CASSPIGQSNYEQYF.

The V gene is TRBV28, the J gene TRBJ2-1; 10 bases agree with TRBD1. Germline V gene lookup returns CDR1 MDHEN and CDR2 SYDVKM. Germline trimming cut 7 bases from V and 4 bases from J; bases unmatched to any gene: 10. The CDR3 is 16 residues long. For the CDR3, the DNA is TGTGCCAGCAACCTTCGACAGGGGGCGAGGTACAATGAGCAGTTCTTC. Its protein product is CASNLRQGARYNEQFF. Based on the CDR3 plus reference TRBV28 and TRBJ2-1, the full variable domain is DVKVTQSSRYLVKRTGEKVFLECVQDMDHENMFWYRQDPGLGLRLIYFSYDVKMKEKGDIPEGYSVSREKKERFSLILESASTNQTSMYLCASNLRQGARYNEQFFGPGTRLTVL.

The chain couples TRBV5-1 to TRBJ1-5; possible D gene TRBD1, 6 bases. CDR1 is SGHRS, CDR2 YFSETQ, per germline. The length of the CDR3 is 15 residues. Trimming pared 4 bases from V and 2 bases from J, leaving 13 bases between. The CDR3 region is CASSPRGEGNQPQHF. The CDR3 DNA sequence: TGCGCCAGCAGCCCCAGGGGCGAAGGCAATCAGCCCCAGCATTTT.

The chain uses TRBV30 and TRBJ2-3, with D perhaps matching TRBD2 (6 bases). CDR3 length: 12 amino acids. Germline-derived CDR1 and CDR2 are GTSNPN and SVGIG (reference sequence). V lost 2 bases and J 6 bases, leaving 9 bases between the germline ends. The CDR3 spells CAWSRGWDTQYF. In nucleotides, the CDR3 is TGTGCCTGGAGTCGGGGGTGGGATACGCAGTATTTT.

This chain uses TRBV2 with TRBJ2-5; TRBD2 is a possible D gene (6 bases). The V and J ends lost 6 bases and 2 bases respectively, with 16 bases between them. The CDR3 spans 15 residues. Germline V gene lookup returns CDR1 SNHLY and CDR2 FYNNEI. The DNA of the CDR3 is TGTGCCAGCAGGGGTGGAGGGCTAAGTCAAGAGACCCAGTACTTC. As protein: CASRGGGLSQETQYF.

This chain joins TRBV6-5 and TRBJ2-7, with 8 nucleotides matching TRBD1. Germline V gene sequence: CDR1 MNHEY, CDR2 SVGAGI. The CDR3 loop spans 14 amino acids. Unmatched junction bases numbered 5, after V lost 6 bases and J lost 1 base. The CDR3, as DNA: TGTGCCAGCAGCCGGGACAGGCAATCCTACGAGCAGTACTTC. Translation gives CASSRDRQSYEQYF.

The chain carries TRBV7-9 and TRBJ2-1; D is perhaps TRBD1 or TRBD2 (5 bases each). Germline CDR1 SEHNR, CDR2 FQNEAQ (reference sequence). Deletions cut 2 bases from V and 0 bases from J, with 8 bases between. The CDR3 sequence is 15 residues long. This chain's CDR3 is CASSLPGTSYNEQFF. The CDR3 DNA sequence: TGTGCCAGCAGCTTACCCGGGACCTCCTACAATGAGCAGTTCTTC.

The CDR3 DNA is TGTGCCAGCAGCAAAGTTCGGGCCATAAAGATAAGGAATGAAAAACTGTTTTTT. The encoded protein is CASSKVRAIKIRNEKLFF. This chain connects TRBV21-1 to TRBJ1-4. TRBV21-1 is tagged as a pseudogene. The length of the CDR3 is 18 residues.

The V call is TRBV28, the J call TRBJ2-1, with TRBD1 as a possible D gene (6 bases). Germline V gene lookup returns CDR1 MDHEN and CDR2 SYDVKM. CDR3 size: 14 residues. Between the trimmed V and J ends, which lost 6 bases and 4 bases, there was a span of 13 bases. CDR3 protein: CASRRGGGYNEQFF. CDR3 DNA sequence: TGTGCCAGCAGGCGTGGGGGCGGTTACAATGAGCAGTTCTTC.

The V and J genes are TRBV4-2 and TRBJ2-7, with 11 bases fitting TRBD2. This CDR3 spans 18 amino acids. V trimming: 4 bases; J trimming: 3 bases; junction bases outside the gene matches: 14. Germline V CDR1 and CDR2: LGHNA, YNFKEQ. This CDR3 is CASSRSLKGTSGFYEQYF. CDR3 bases: TGTGCCAGCAGCCGAAGCCTAAAAGGGACTAGCGGATTCTACGAGCAGTACTTC.

The count of this clone is one. The V and J genes are TRBV9 and TRBJ1-2; D uncertain. In germline, CDR1 is SGDLS, CDR2 YYNGEE. The CDR3 runs 13 residues. V dropped 6 bases and J dropped 7 bases, with 16 bases sitting between them. The CDR3 here is CASKSSTRGGYTF. CDR3 DNA sequence: TGTGCCAGCAAGTCCAGCACAAGAGGTGGCTACACCTTC.

The chain is built from TRBV28 and TRBJ2-3; a possible D gene is TRBD1 (6 bases). V lost 6 bases to trimming and J lost 9 bases, with 19 bases between them. Per the germline V gene, CDR1 is MDHEN and CDR2 is SYDVKM. This CDR3 is 14 amino acids long. The CDR3 bases are TGTGCCAGCAGCTCGGACAGCTCCCGTCGCACGCAGTATTTT. It codes for CASSSDSSRRTQYF.

V is TRBV6-5 and J is TRBJ2-7, with D tentatively TRBD2 (6 bases). V lost 5 bases to trimming and J lost 4 bases, with 15 bases between them. Germline CDR1 MNHEY, CDR2 SVGAGI. The CDR3 extends over 14 amino acids. The CDR3 protein is CASSPDGRQYEQYF. As DNA, the CDR3 is TGTGCCAGCAGTCCCGACGGGAGACAATACGAGCAGTACTTC.

This clone was detected only once. The CDR3 here is CASRGTGFMNTEAFF. The CDR3 region has the DNA TGTGCCAGCAGGGGGACAGGGTTCATGAACACTGAAGCTTTCTTT. The chain links TRBV6-5 to TRBJ1-1; 9 nucleotides line up with TRBD1. CDR1 is MNHEY, CDR2 SVGAGI, per germline. Trimming cost V 6 bases and J 0 bases; bases outside gene matches: 5. The CDR3 sequence is 15 residues long.

V and J are TRBV6-5 and TRBJ1-1; D not resolved. CDR1 is MNHEY and CDR2 is SVGAGI in the germline V gene. This CDR3 spans 14 amino acids. V dropped 4 bases and J dropped 6 bases, with 15 bases sitting between them. Here the CDR3 reads CASSWEASTSEAFF. The CDR3 DNA is TGTGCCAGCAGTTGGGAGGCGTCGACTTCTGAAGCTTTCTTT.

V usage is TRBV2 and J usage is TRBJ1-2, with D unresolved. V lost 3 bases and J lost 2, with 7 bases in between. The germline V gene encodes CDR1 SNHLY and CDR2 FYNNEI. CDR3 length: 13 residues. CDR3: CASSELGNYGYTF. CDR3 DNA sequence: TGTGCCAGCAGTGAGTTGGGGAACTATGGCTACACCTTC.

The chain employs TRBV28 and TRBJ2-7; D not resolved. The germline gives CDR1 MDHEN, CDR2 SYDVKM. V lost 8 bases, J lost 1 base, and 6 bases lay in between. This CDR3 has 11 residues. The CDR3 DNA is TGTGCCAGCTTTAGTTCCTACGAGCAGTACTTC. This translates into CASFSSYEQYF. Full variable domain (remainder filled in from reference TRBV28 and TRBJ2-7): DVKVTQSSRYLVKRTGEKVFLECVQDMDHENMFWYRQDPGLGLRLIYFSYDVKMKEKGDIPEGYSVSREKKERFSLILESASTNQTSMYLCASFSSYEQYFGPGTRLTVT.

This clone was counted a few times. This rearrangement joins TRBV30 to TRBJ1-5; unclear D gene. Germline V gives CDR1 GTSNPN, CDR2 SVGIG (reference sequence). Trimming left V 2 bases short and J 0 bases short, with 5 bases between. The CDR3 runs 13 residues. The CDR3 is CAWSKDSNQPQHF. In DNA, the CDR3 is TGTGCCTGGAGTAAAGATAGCAATCAGCCCCAGCATTTT.

The chain is built from TRBV28 and TRBJ2-3; 13 positions agree with TRBD2. Germline V CDR1 and CDR2: MDHEN, SYDVKM. The CDR3 is made up of 20 amino acids. V lost 4 bases to trimming and J lost 4 bases; unmatched junction nucleotides: 17. The CDR3 here is CASSSLLAGGPGEYPDTQYF. The CDR3 region has the DNA TGTGCCAGCAGTTCCTTACTAGCGGGAGGGCCCGGAGAGTATCCAGATACGCAGTATTTT.

The chain is built from TRBV5-1 and TRBJ2-7; 8 nucleotides align to TRBD1. Unmatched junction bases numbered 6, after V lost 0 bases and J lost 7 bases. Germline lookup yields CDR1 SGHRS and CDR2 YFSETQ. The CDR3 runs 14 residues. CDR3 coding DNA: TGCGCCAGCAGCTTGGATCAGGGGGCGGGAGAGCAGTACTTC. As protein: CASSLDQGAGEQYF.

The chain carries TRBV18 and TRBJ2-1; TRBD2 matches 10 bases. Unmatched junction bases numbered 12, after V lost 3 bases and J lost 10 bases. Germline CDR1 KGHSH, CDR2 LQKENI. The CDR3 contains 16 residues. CDR3 sequence: CASSPNLGLAFKEQFF. CDR3 bases: TGTGCCAGCTCACCTAACCTGGGACTAGCGTTCAAGGAGCAGTTCTTC.